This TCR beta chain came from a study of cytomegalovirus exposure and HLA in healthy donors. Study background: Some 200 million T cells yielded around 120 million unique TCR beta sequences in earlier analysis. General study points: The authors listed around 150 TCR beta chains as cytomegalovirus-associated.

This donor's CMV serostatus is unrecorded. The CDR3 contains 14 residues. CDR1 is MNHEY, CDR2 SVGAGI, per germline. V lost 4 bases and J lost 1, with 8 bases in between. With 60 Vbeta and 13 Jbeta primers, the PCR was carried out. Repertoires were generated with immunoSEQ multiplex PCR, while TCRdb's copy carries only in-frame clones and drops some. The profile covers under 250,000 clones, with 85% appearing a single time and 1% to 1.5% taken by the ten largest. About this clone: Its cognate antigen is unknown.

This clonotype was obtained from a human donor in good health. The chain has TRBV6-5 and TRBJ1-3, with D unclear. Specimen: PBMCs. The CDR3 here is CASSSPGSGNTIYF. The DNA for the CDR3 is TGTGCCAGCAGTTCACCGGGATCTGGAAACACCATATATTTT.